This T cell receptor (beta chain) was recorded in a study of shared clonotypes between healthy human individuals. Study-level points and caveats: In a few donors, around 4.8% of naive CD4 clonotypes appeared in common.

Adult Caucasians living in Nashville, Tennessee made up all of the donors. Using immunoSEQ multiplex PCR, the repertoire was profiled, and TCRdb retains in-frame clones only, with some absent. The profile shows about 730,000 clones, around 77% of them singletons. In its sample, this clone was seen a few times. Its antigen is unknown. Germline loops: CDR1 SEHNR, CDR2 FQNEAQ (reference sequence). The CDR3 contains 17 residues. The V and J ends lost 1 base and 0 bases, in that order; junction bases with no gene match: 6. The chain carries TRBV7-9 and TRBJ2-3, with 8 bases that match TRBD2. This clonotype originated in a woman aged 25 to 39 in good health. Sequencing was done on a sample of memory CD4+ T cells sorted from blood. The subset denotes: CD45RA-negative fraction. The CDR3: CASSLGSSSGSTDTQYF. In DNA, the CDR3 is TGTGCCAGCAGCTTAGGATCCTCTAGCGGGAGCACAGATACGCAGTATTTT.